This T cell receptor (beta chain) was captured in a study of cytomegalovirus exposure and HLA in healthy donors. Turning to the study itself: A data release that came early held approximately 85 million unique TCRs from HLA-typed donors.

Findings of the study overall: A missense variant in DCLRE1C was later tied to TCR beta V- and J-gene trimming. According to an earlier analysis, most TCR beta V segments yielded productive rearrangements about 90% or about 30% of the time. Some TCR beta chains (164 of them) were listed as cytomegalovirus-associated.

About this clone: Antigen unknown.

In the PCR, 60 Vbeta and 13 Jbeta primers were used. Measured with immunoSEQ multiplex PCR; TCRdb has only the in-frame clones, and not every one. The table has roughly 120,000 clones, about 80% seen once. Material for sequencing was PBMCs. The clonotype was recovered from a man aged 55 to 70 in good health and CMV-seropositive.

The CDR3 nucleotides read TGTGCCAGCGAGATGGGGGCAGGGGAGGGCTATGGCTACACCTTC. It translates to CASEMGAGEGYGYTF. The genes are TRBV6-1 and TRBJ1-2, with D tentatively TRBD1 (6 bases). This CDR3 region has 15 residues. CDR1 and CDR2 (germline): MNHNS, SASEGT. Trimming removed 8 bases from V and 4 bases from J, with 20 bases in between.